This entry describes one TCR beta chain. What it binds is unknown. The data were taken from a study of monozygotic twins with inflammatory bowel disease. Study conclusions and caveats: Twins with IBD had fewer clonotypes in common with others than healthy twins, particularly during disease activity.

For each CDR3 protein, TCRdb gives one entry from its re-call of the 5' RACE reads, without DNA. The sample includes under 200,000 distinct CDR3 sequences. Germline V gene sequence: CDR1 SGHTA, CDR2 FQGNSA. The CDR3 is 14 residues long. The TCR originated in a human donor with ulcerative colitis or Crohn's disease, or a healthy co-twin of an affected twin (not recorded which). The sequenced material came from blood. The chain couples TRBV7-2 to TRBJ2-3; TCRdb indicates TRBD1, and absent DNA this call remains unverified. The CDR3 is CASSPDRREDTQYF.